The TCR beta chain described here comes from a study of Ad26.COV2.S vaccination and SARS-CoV-2 variants. Whole-study findings and limits: Whether participants received vaccine or placebo, their non-spike TCR breadth was similar.

Trimming removed 4 bases from V and 7 bases from J; junction bases left unmatched: 7. Germline-derived CDR1 and CDR2 are LGHDT and YNNKEL (reference sequence). The CDR3 is made up of 15 amino acids. Here immunoSEQ multiplex PCR was the method, and the copy in TCRdb shows in-frame clones only, minus some. The data show just under 250,000 clones, roughly 90% seen once. The treatment here: 15 to 20 received Ad26.COV2.S at low or high dose, single or two shots; about 5 received placebo; per-sample allocation not given. Repertoires come from day 63 after the first vaccine or placebo injection. It was an adult aged 18-55 years in Boston who was the donor. In the case of this clone: Its antigen is still unknown.

The V call is TRBV3-1 (or the pseudogene TRBV3-2), the J call TRBJ2-1, with 10 bases that match TRBD1. This clonotype was sampled from a person aged 18-60 years who received the Ad26.COV2.S COVID-19 vaccine or a placebo. The material was peripheral blood, obtained in a trial of Ad26.COV2.S vaccine versus placebo. CDR3 sequence reads: CASSLLRTGGNEQFF. The CDR3 DNA reads as TGTGCCAGCAGCCTATTACGGACAGGGGGGAATGAGCAGTTCTTC.